The rows below give T cell receptor beta chains drawn from one sample of a study of cytomegalovirus exposure and HLA in healthy donors. TCRdb keeps only in-frame clones here, not all; method: immunoSEQ multiplex PCR. Its table records around 110,000 clones. Sequencing input: PBMCs. The receptors originated from a man aged 35-49 years in good health and CMV-seropositive. Both conserved end residues are part of each CDR3. Each record gives: D gene, J gene, V gene, CDR3 protein, CDR3 DNA. D genes are given only for firm matches.

D: .; J: TRBJ2-7; V: TRBV6-1; CDR3: CASSAASVYEQYF; DNA: TGTGCCAGCAGTGCCGCTAGCGTGTACGAGCAGTACTTC
D: .; J: TRBJ2-1; V: TRBV6-5; CDR3: CASSPRGFAMDEQFF; DNA: TGTGCCAGCAGTCCTAGGGGGTTCGCGATGGATGAGCAGTTCTTC
D: .; J: TRBJ1-2; V: TRBV7-3; CDR3: CASSSYQGINGYTF; DNA: TGTGCCAGCAGCTCGTATCAGGGGATCAATGGCTACACCTTC
D: .; J: TRBJ2-5; V: TRBV10-1; CDR3: CASSPGAAPKEQYF; DNA: TGCGCCAGCAGCCCTGGAGCCGCGCCGAAAGAGCAGTACTTC
D: .; J: TRBJ2-7; V: TRBV19; CDR3: CASSREHSYEQYF; DNA: TGTGCCAGTAGTAGGGAGCACTCCTACGAGCAGTACTTC
D: TRBD2; J: TRBJ2-2; V: TRBV12-5; CDR3: CASGWLAGGQGERTGELFF; DNA: TGTGCTAGTGGTTGGCTAGCGGGAGGCCAGGGGGAGCGCACCGGGGAGCTGTTTTTT
D: TRBD1; J: TRBJ1-1; V: TRBV5-1; CDR3: CASSSGQGNTEAFF; DNA: TGCGCCAGCAGCTCGGGACAGGGCAACACTGAAGCTTTCTTT
D: .; J: TRBJ1-5; V: TRBV6-1; CDR3: CASSDRAGNNQPQHF; DNA: TGTGCCAGCAGTGACAGGGCAGGGAACAATCAGCCCCAGCATTTT
D: TRBD1; J: TRBJ2-7; V: TRBV27; CDR3: CASSSGQGRLYEQYF; DNA: TGTGCCAGCAGTTCCGGACAGGGGAGATTATACGAGCAGTACTTC
D: TRBD1; J: TRBJ1-1; V: TRBV15; CDR3: CATSRDSGTGSTEAFF; DNA: TGTGCCACCAGCAGAGATTCCGGGACAGGGAGCACTGAAGCTTTCTTT
D: TRBD1; J: TRBJ2-7; V: TRBV11-2; CDR3: CASSSRPGQGDEQYF; DNA: TGTGCCAGCAGCTCCCGCCCAGGACAGGGGGACGAGCAGTACTTC
D: .; J: TRBJ2-6; V: TRBV4-3; CDR3: CASSQGASGFGANVLTF; DNA: TGCGCCAGCAGCCAAGGGGCCTCTGGATTTGGGGCCAACGTCCTGACTTTC
D: .; J: TRBJ2-1; V: TRBV13; CDR3: CASSTRGDNEQFF; DNA: TGTGCCAGCAGCACCCGAGGAGATAATGAGCAGTTCTTC
D: TRBD2; J: TRBJ2-3; V: TRBV11-2; CDR3: CASSPTLAGATDTQYF; DNA: TGTGCCAGCAGCCCTACTCTAGCGGGAGCAACAGATACGCAGTATTTT
D: .; J: TRBJ2-5; V: TRBV30; CDR3: CAWSGLPKETQYF; DNA: TGTGCCTGGTCAGGACTACCTAAAGAGACCCAGTACTTC
D: .; J: TRBJ1-2; V: TRBV7-3; CDR3: CASSRSKGEGYTF; DNA: TGTGCCAGCAGCCGAAGCAAGGGGGAAGGCTACACCTTC
D: .; J: TRBJ2-7; V: TRBV11-2; CDR3: CASSFPHSGLSSYEQYF; DNA: TGTGCCAGCAGCTTCCCTCATTCGGGGTTGAGCTCCTACGAGCAGTACTTC
D: .; J: TRBJ2-1; V: TRBV11-3; CDR3: CASSLVSTGDNEQFF; DNA: TGTGCCAGCAGCTTAGTTTCGACCGGGGACAATGAGCAGTTCTTC
D: .; J: TRBJ1-1; V: TRBV19; CDR3: CASSSLLSNLAFF; DNA: TGTGCAAGTAGTAGTTTGCTGTCTAATCTCGCTTTCTTT
D: TRBD1; J: TRBJ2-7; V: TRBV28; CDR3: CASSLPGQGAYEQYF; DNA: TGTGCCAGCAGTTTGCCGGGACAGGGGGCCTACGAGCAGTACTTC
D: TRBD1; J: TRBJ2-7; V: TRBV11-2; CDR3: CASSLVFRDRAGEQYF; DNA: TGTGCCAGCAGCTTAGTTTTTAGGGACAGGGCAGGCGAGCAGTACTTC
D: .; J: TRBJ2-1; V: TRBV6-5; CDR3: CASLLGLEQFF; DNA: TGTGCCAGCCTCCTTGGCTTGGAGCAGTTCTTC
D: TRBD2; J: TRBJ2-3; V: TRBV18; CDR3: CASSPLAGAGVRTQYF; DNA: TGTGCCAGCTCACCACTAGCGGGAGCTGGGGTACGGACGCAGTATTTT
D: TRBD2; J: TRBJ2-7; V: TRBV11-3; CDR3: CASSYEGGPAYEQYF; DNA: TGTGCCAGCAGCTACGAGGGAGGGCCGGCCTACGAGCAGTACTTC
D: .; J: TRBJ1-5; V: TRBV28; CDR3: CASSFGGGPIDQPQHF; DNA: TGTGCCAGCAGTTTTGGGGGGGGGCCTATCGATCAGCCCCAGCATTTT
D: .; J: TRBJ2-3; V: TRBV6-1; CDR3: CATKTAEATDTQYF; DNA: TGTGCCACCAAAACAGCGGAGGCCACAGATACGCAGTATTTT
D: TRBD2; J: TRBJ2-1; V: TRBV5-8; CDR3: CASSLAGLAGGSSYNEQFF; DNA: TGTGCCAGCAGCTTGGCGGGACTAGCGGGAGGGAGCTCCTACAATGAGCAGTTCTTC
D: .; J: TRBJ2-5; V: TRBV7-8; CDR3: CASSTRQIRTQETQYF; DNA: TGTGCCAGCAGTACGAGACAGATCCGAACTCAAGAGACCCAGTACTTC
D: .; J: TRBJ2-7; V: TRBV7-8; CDR3: CASSFGGRLGEQYF; DNA: TGTGCCAGCAGCTTCGGAGGCCGCCTGGGTGAGCAGTACTTC
D: TRBD1; J: TRBJ2-5; V: TRBV6-1; CDR3: CASSTRDRGETQYF; DNA: TGTGCCAGCAGTACACGCGACAGGGGCGAGACCCAGTACTTC
D: .; J: TRBJ1-5; V: TRBV10-3; CDR3: CAISEKQPLSNQPQHF; DNA: TGTGCCATCAGTGAGAAACAGCCGCTGAGCAATCAGCCCCAGCATTTT
D: TRBD2; J: TRBJ2-7; V: TRBV27; CDR3: CASSPGLAGYEQYF; DNA: TGTGCCAGCAGCCCGGGACTAGCGGGGTACGAGCAGTACTTC
D: TRBD1; J: TRBJ2-5; V: TRBV18; CDR3: CASSPPTGGGETQYF; DNA: TGTGCCAGCTCACCACCTACAGGGGGCGGAGAGACCCAGTACTTC
D: .; J: TRBJ2-3; V: TRBV5-4; CDR3: CASSQGPGYDTQYF; DNA: TGTGCCAGCAGCCAGGGCCCAGGGTACGATACGCAGTATTTT
D: TRBD2; J: TRBJ2-7; V: TRBV10-1; CDR3: CASSDGSSGTEEQYF; DNA: TGCGCCAGCAGTGATGGGTCTAGCGGTACGGAGGAGCAGTACTTC
D: TRBD2; J: TRBJ2-7; V: TRBV7-3; CDR3: CASSLISGGEQYF; DNA: TGTGCCAGCAGCTTAATTAGCGGGGGCGAGCAGTACTTC
D: .; J: TRBJ2-3; V: TRBV6-1; CDR3: CASSGQSGADTQYF; DNA: TGTGCCAGCAGCGGACAGTCCGGGGCAGATACGCAGTATTTT
D: .; J: TRBJ2-3; V: TRBV6-4; CDR3: CASSDTPGVADTQYF; DNA: TGTGCCAGCAGTGACACCCCCGGGGTGGCAGATACGCAGTATTTT